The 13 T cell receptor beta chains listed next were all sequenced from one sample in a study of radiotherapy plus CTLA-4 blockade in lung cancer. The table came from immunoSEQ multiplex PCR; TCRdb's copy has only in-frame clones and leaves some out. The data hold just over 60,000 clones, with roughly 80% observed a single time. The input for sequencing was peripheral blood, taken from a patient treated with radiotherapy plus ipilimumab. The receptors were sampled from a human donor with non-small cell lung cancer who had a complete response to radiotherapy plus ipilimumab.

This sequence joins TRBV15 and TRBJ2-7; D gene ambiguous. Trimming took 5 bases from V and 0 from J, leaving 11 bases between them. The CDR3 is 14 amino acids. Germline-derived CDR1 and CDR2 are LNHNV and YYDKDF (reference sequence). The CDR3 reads CATSVSLSSYEQYV. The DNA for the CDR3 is TGTGCCACCAGCGTTAGCCTGAGCTCCTACGAGCAGTACGTC.

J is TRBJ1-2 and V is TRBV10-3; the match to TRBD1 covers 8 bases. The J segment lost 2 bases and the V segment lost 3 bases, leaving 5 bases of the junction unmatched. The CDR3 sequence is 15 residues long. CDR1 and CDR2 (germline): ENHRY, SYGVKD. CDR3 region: CAISDKGQGNYGYTF. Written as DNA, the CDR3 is TGTGCCATCAGTGACAAAGGACAGGGAAACTATGGCTACACCTTC.

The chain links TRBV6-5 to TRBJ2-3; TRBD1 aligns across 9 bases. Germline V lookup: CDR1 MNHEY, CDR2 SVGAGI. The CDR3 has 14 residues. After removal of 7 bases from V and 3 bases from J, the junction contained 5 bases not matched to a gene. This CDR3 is CASKYRGRTDTQYF. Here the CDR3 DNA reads TGTGCCAGCAAGTACAGGGGGCGAACAGATACGCAGTATTTT.

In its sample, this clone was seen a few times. CDR3 coding DNA: TGCGCCAGCAGCTTGGTTAGGGCGGGTGCGGACGAGCAGTACTTC. Encoded protein: CASSLVRAGADEQYF. This sequence joins TRBV5-1 and TRBJ2-7, with a possible D match to TRBD2 (5 bases). The CDR3 spans 15 residues. Germline V lookup: CDR1 SGHRS, CDR2 YFSETQ. V was clipped by 0 bases and J by 5 bases, with 15 bases between them.

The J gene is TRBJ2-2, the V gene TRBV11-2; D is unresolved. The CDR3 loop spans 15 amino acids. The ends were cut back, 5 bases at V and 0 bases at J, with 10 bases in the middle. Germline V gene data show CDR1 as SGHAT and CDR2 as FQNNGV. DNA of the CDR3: TGTGCCAGCAGCCAAAGGTATTCGAACACCGGGGAGCTGTTTTTT. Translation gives CASSQRYSNTGELFF.

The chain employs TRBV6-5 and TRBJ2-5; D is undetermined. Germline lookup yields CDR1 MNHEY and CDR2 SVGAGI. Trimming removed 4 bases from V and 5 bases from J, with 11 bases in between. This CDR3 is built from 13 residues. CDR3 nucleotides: TGTGCCAGCAGTTCCACCCGTTGGGAGACCCAGTACTTC. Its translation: CASSSTRWETQYF.

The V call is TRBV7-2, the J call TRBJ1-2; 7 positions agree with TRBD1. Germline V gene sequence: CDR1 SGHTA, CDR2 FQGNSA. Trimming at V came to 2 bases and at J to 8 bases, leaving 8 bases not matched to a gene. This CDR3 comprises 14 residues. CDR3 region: CASSLKDRVIGYTF. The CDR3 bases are TGTGCCAGCAGCTTAAAAGACAGGGTAATCGGCTACACCTTC. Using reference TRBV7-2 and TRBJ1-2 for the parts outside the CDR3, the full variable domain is GAGVSQSPSNKVTEKGKDVELRCDPISGHTALYWYRQSLGQGLEFLIYFQGNSAPDKSGLPSDRFSAERTGGSVSTLTIQRTQQEDSAVYLCASSLKDRVIGYTFGSGTRLTVV.

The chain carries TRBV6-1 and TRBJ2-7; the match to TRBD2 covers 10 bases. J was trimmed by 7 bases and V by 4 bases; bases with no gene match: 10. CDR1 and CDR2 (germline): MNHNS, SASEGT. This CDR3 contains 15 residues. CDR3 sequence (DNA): TGTGCCAGCAGTGGGCATAGCGGGGGGTTCGGAGAGCAGTACTTC. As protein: CASSGHSGGFGEQYF.

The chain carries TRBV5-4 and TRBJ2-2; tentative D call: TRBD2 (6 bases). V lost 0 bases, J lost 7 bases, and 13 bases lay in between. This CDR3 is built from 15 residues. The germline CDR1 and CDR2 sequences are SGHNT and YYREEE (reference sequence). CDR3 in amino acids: CASSLGRDNYGELFF. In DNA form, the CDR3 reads TGTGCCAGCAGCTTGGGGCGGGATAACTACGGGGAGCTGTTTTTT. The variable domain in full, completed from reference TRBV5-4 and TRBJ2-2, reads ETGVTQSPTHLIKTRGQQVTLRCSSQSGHNTVSWYQQALGQGPQFIFQYYREEENGRGNFPPRFSGLQFPNYSSELNVNALELDDSALYLCASSLGRDNYGELFFGEGSRLTVL.

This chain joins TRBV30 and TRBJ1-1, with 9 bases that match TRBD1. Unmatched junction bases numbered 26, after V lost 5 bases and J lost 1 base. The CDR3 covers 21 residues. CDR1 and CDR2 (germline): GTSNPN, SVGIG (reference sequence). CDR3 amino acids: CAWRRTGGRQGVALANTEAFF. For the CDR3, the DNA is TGTGCCTGGCGCAGAACTGGGGGGCGACAGGGGGTTGCATTGGCGAACACTGAAGCTTTCTTT.

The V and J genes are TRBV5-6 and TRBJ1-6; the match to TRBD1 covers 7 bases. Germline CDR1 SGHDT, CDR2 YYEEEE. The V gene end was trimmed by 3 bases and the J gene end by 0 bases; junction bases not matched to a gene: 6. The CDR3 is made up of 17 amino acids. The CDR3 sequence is CASSSGQISSYNSPLHF. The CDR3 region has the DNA TGTGCCAGCAGCTCGGGACAGATAAGCTCCTATAATTCACCCCTCCACTTT.

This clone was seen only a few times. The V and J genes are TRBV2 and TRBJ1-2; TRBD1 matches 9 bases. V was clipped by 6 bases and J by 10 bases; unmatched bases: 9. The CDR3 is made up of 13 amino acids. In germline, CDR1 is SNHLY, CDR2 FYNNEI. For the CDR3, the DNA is TGTGCCAGCAGGAACAGGGGGCTTGGCGTCTACACCTTC. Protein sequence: CASRNRGLGVYTF.

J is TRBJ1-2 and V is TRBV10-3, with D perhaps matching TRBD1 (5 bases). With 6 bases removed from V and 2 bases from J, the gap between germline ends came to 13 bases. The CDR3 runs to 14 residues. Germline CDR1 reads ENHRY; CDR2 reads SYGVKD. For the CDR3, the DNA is TGTGCCATCAGGGACGGGACGGCCAACTATGGCTACACCTTC. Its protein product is CAIRDGTANYGYTF.